A single sample is the source of the 13 T cell receptor beta chains below, sequenced in a study of blood T cell repertoires in COVID-19. Sequencing used immunoSEQ multiplex PCR; TCRdb keeps in-frame clones, though not all of them. Here the sample spans some 150,000 clones, 80% to 90% being singletons. Sample: peripheral blood. These receptors came from a woman between 45 and 65 years old in a cohort sampled during active or convalescent COVID-19.

The chain employs TRBV5-4 and TRBJ1-2, with D possibly being TRBD1 (5 bases). In germline, CDR1 is SGHNT, CDR2 YYREEE (reference sequence). V shed 1 base and J shed 0 bases, with 10 bases lying between them. The CDR3 has 15 amino acids. The DNA for the CDR3 is TGTGCCAGCAGCTTGCGTCAGGGATCTAACTATGGCTACACCTTC. Its protein product is CASSLRQGSNYGYTF.

Here the CDR3 reads CATSDHGTGSSQYF. In nucleotides, the CDR3 is TGTGCCACCAGTGACCACGGGACAGGGTCTTCCCAGTACTTC. The V gene is TRBV24-1, the J gene TRBJ2-5; 9 bases are a match to TRBD1. The V and J ends lost 4 bases and 9 bases, in that order; junction bases with no gene match: 8. Germline CDR1 KGHDR, CDR2 SFDVKD. The CDR3 extends over 14 amino acids.

A remark on this clone: Other DNA sequences in this sample translate to the same CDR3. The CDR3: CASRGTGGYGYTF. The CDR3, as DNA: TGTGCCAGCCGCGGGACCGGGGGCTATGGCTACACCTTC. The chain couples TRBV6-5 to TRBJ1-2, with D possibly being TRBD1 (5 bases). Germline V gene sequence: CDR1 MNHEY, CDR2 SVGAGI. The CDR3 runs 13 residues. Trimming left V 8 bases short and J 4 bases short, with 14 bases between.

This clone was counted a few times. The chain links TRBV6-1 to TRBJ2-7, with TRBD1 identical over 8 bases. V lost 2 bases, J lost 3 bases, and 3 bases stayed unmatched. The CDR3 runs to 14 residues. Germline CDR1 reads MNHNS; CDR2 reads SASEGT. This CDR3 reads CASSETTGDYEQYF. The CDR3 DNA sequence: TGTGCCAGCAGTGAAACGACAGGGGACTACGAGCAGTACTTC.

The V and J genes are TRBV6-5 and TRBJ2-7; 9 bases align to TRBD1. Trimming took 6 bases from V and 4 from J; bases not matched to a gene: 10. Germline values: CDR1 MNHEY, CDR2 SVGAGI. CDR3 length equals 15 residues. The CDR3 protein is CASSKLGQGKYEQYF. The CDR3 coding sequence is TGTGCCAGCAGCAAACTAGGACAGGGGAAATACGAGCAGTACTTC.

The count of this clone is one. The chain has TRBV3-1 (or the pseudogene TRBV3-2) and TRBJ1-2, with 7 nucleotides matching TRBD1. Germline V gives CDR1 LGHDT, CDR2 YNNKEL (reference sequence). The V and J ends lost 1 base and 4 bases, in that order; junction bases with no gene match: 6. The CDR3 is 15 amino acids. The CDR3 reads CASSQGTGAAYGYTF. The CDR3 DNA reads as TGTGCCAGCAGCCAAGGCACAGGGGCTGCCTATGGCTACACCTTC.

The chain is built from TRBV5-6 and TRBJ1-6, with 9 nucleotides matching TRBD1. The trim removed 4 bases at V and 7 bases at J, leaving 12 bases unmatched. In germline, CDR1 is SGHDT, CDR2 YYEEEE. The CDR3 runs to 17 residues. In DNA form, the CDR3 reads TGTGCCAGCAGCCTGCGCGGGACAGGGTTCAAAAATTCACCCCTCCACTTT. The encoded protein is CASSLRGTGFKNSPLHF.

The V gene is TRBV6-1, the J gene TRBJ1-6; possible D gene TRBD1, 5 bases. The V and J ends lost 0 bases and 8 bases respectively, with 14 bases between them. The germline CDR1 and CDR2 sequences are MNHNS and SASEGT. The CDR3 runs 16 residues. CDR3 sequence: CASSEAYRGSYSPLHF. In DNA form, the CDR3 reads TGTGCCAGCAGTGAAGCCTATAGGGGCTCTTATTCACCCCTCCACTTT.

The V gene is TRBV11-2, the J gene TRBJ2-7; TRBD2 is a possible D gene (5 bases). The V gene lost 5 bases and the J gene lost 6 bases, with 17 bases spanning the gap. The germline CDR1 and CDR2 sequences are SGHAT and FQNNGV. This CDR3 is 14 amino acids long. As DNA, the CDR3 is TGTGCCAGCAGCCCCCAGGCTCCGGCGGGCGAGCAGTACTTC. It translates to CASSPQAPAGEQYF.

This chain joins TRBV4-1 and TRBJ2-2, with D perhaps matching TRBD1 (6 bases). V lost 6 bases, J lost 4 bases, and 15 bases lay in between. Germline-derived CDR1 and CDR2 are MGHRA and YSYEKL. This CDR3 region has 15 residues. CDR3 DNA sequence: TGCGCCAGCAGGCCTGACAGGCTGCGCACCGGGGAGCTGTTTTTT. Amino acids: CASRPDRLRTGELFF.

This clone appeared a single time. V is TRBV5-1 and J is TRBJ1-1; D is perhaps TRBD1 (5 bases). The CDR3 contains 14 residues. The germline gives CDR1 SGHRS, CDR2 YFSETQ. Trimming stripped 4 bases from V and 2 bases from J, with 12 bases between. CDR3 protein: CASSREGLNTEAFF. The CDR3 DNA is TGCGCCAGCAGCCGGGAGGGGCTCAACACTGAAGCTTTCTTT. The complete variable domain, with remaining parts taken from reference TRBV5-1 and TRBJ1-1, reads KAGVTQTPRYLIKTRGQQVTLSCSPISGHRSVSWYQQTPGQGLQFLFEYFSETQRNKGNFPGRFSGRQFSNSRSEMNVSTLELGDSALYLCASSREGLNTEAFFGQGTRLTVV.

The chain carries TRBV30 and TRBJ1-2; TRBD1 matches at 7 bases. Per the germline V gene, CDR1 is GTSNPN and CDR2 is SVGIG (reference sequence). J gave up 5 bases and V 0 bases, and 9 bases lay outside the gene matches. The length of the CDR3 is 15 residues. The CDR3 is CAWSVKETGFYGYTF. CDR3 coding DNA: TGTGCCTGGAGTGTGAAAGAGACAGGGTTTTATGGCTACACCTTC.

V and J are TRBV4-2 and TRBJ1-1; possibly TRBD1 for D (5 bases). The CDR3 has 15 residues. Trimming took 4 bases from V and 0 from J, leaving 12 bases between them. The V gene's germline CDR1 is LGHNA and CDR2 YNFKEQ. CDR3 sequence (DNA): TGTGCCAGCAGCCCCCAGCGGGGGATGAACACTGAAGCTTTCTTT. This sequence encodes CASSPQRGMNTEAFF.